The following is a T cell receptor beta chain sequence with its context. Antigen specificity is unknown. The data stem from a study of regulatory T cells in long-lasting Graves disease. Broader study findings: Owing to a sample size that was small, accuracy may have been reduced.

As for time point: persistent/refractory GD, antithyroid drugs over 5 years with positive TRAb. The TCR library was made from RNA extracted from PBMCs. Criteria from the American Thyroid Association guidelines were applied to diagnose Graves' disease. Around 10 milliliters of peripheral blood were drawn into EDTA tubes. HTBI primers from iRepertoire and Arm-PCR of CDR3 regions yielded the TCR beta libraries. TCRdb processed the multiplex PCR reads anew with MiXCR; each CDR3 protein has one entry. This table has more than 650,000 distinct CDR3 sequences, around 30% appearing once. CDR1 and CDR2 from the germline V gene are ENHRY and SYGVKD. The V and J ends lost 3 bases and 7 bases, in that order; junction bases with no gene match: 7. CDR3 length equals 15 residues.

The receptor was derived from a female donor with Graves disease. This chain links TRBV10-3 with TRBJ2-7; 12 bases match TRBD2. This specimen consisted of peripheral blood mononuclear cells (PBMCs), obtained when the disease was refractory, from a patient treated with antithyroid drugs. The CDR3 DNA reads TGTGCCATCAGTGAATTACTAGCGGGAGGCGGAGAGCAGTACTTC. This sequence encodes CAISELLAGGGEQYF.